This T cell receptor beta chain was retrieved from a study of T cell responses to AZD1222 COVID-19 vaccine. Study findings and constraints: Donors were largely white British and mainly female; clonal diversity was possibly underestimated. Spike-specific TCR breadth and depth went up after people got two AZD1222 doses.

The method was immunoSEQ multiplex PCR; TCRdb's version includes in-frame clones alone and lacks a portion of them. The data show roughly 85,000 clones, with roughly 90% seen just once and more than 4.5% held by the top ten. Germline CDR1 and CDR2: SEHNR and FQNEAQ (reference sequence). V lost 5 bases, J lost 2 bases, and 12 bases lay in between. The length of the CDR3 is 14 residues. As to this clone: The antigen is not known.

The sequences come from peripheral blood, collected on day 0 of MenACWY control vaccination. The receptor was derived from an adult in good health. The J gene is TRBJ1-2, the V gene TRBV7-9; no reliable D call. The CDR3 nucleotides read TGTGCCAGCAGCCCGTACGTTCGAAACTATGGCTACACCTTC. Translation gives CASSPYVRNYGYTF.